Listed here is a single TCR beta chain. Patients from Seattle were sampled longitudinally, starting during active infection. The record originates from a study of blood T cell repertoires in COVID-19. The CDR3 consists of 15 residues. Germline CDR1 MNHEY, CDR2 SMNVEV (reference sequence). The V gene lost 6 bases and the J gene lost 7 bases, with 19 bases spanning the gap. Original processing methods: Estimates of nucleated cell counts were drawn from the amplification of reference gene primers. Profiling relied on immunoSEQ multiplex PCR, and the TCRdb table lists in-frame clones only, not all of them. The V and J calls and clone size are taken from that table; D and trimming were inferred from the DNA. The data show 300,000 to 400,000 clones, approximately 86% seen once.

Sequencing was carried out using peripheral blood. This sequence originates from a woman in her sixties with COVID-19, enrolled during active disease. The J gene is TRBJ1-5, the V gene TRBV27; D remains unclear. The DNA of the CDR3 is TGTGCCAGCAGACCTAGTAGCGGGTTCGGGCAGCCCCAGCATTTT. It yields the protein CASRPSSGFGQPQHF.